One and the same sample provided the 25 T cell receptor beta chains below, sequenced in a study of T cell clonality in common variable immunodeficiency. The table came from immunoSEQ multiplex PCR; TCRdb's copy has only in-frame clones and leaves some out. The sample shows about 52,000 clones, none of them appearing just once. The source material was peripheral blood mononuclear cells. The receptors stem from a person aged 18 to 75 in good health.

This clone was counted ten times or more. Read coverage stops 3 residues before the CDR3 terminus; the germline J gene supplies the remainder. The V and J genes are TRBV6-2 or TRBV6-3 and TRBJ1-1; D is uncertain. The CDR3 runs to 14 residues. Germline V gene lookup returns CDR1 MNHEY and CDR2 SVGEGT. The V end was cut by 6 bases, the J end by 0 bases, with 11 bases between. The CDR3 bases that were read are TGTGCCAGCAGCCCTGGTACGGTGAACACTGAA. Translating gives CASSPGTVNTE. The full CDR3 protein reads CASSPGTVNTEAFF.

This CDR3 is CASSYPPAEAFF. The sequenced CDR3 bases are TGTGCCAGCAGTTACCCGCCGGCTGAA. This sequence joins TRBV7-2 and TRBJ1-1; D not resolved. The observed sequence ends 3 residues before the CDR3 terminus, with the missing tail filled in from the germline J gene. The CDR3 covers 12 residues. V was shortened by 6 bases and J by 6 bases, with 11 bases between the two germline ends. Germline CDR1 is SGHTA and CDR2 is FQGNSA.

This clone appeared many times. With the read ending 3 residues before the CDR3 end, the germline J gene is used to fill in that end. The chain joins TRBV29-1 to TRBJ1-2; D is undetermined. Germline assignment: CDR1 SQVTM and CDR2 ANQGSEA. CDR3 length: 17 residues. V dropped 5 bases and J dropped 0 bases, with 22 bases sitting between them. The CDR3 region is CSVHPRGPPTANYGYTF. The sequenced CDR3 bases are TGCAGCGTTCACCCCCGAGGGCCCCCAACAGCTAACTATGGC.

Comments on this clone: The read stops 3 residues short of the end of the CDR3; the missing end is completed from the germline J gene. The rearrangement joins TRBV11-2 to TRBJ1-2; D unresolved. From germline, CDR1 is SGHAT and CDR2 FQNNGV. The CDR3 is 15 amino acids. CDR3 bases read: TGTGCCAGCAGCTTAGTGCCTAGCTGGCAGCCCCCG. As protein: CASSLVPSWQPP. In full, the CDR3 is CASSLVPSWQPPYTF.

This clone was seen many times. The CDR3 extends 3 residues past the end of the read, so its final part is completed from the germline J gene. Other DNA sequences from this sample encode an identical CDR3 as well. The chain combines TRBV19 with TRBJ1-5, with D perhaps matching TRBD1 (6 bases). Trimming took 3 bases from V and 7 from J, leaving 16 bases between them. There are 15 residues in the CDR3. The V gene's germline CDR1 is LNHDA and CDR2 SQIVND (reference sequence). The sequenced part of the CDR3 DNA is TGTGCCAGTAGTATGGGCACAGGGATAAGGCAGCCC. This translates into CASSMGTGIRQP. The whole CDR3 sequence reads CASSMGTGIRQPQHF.

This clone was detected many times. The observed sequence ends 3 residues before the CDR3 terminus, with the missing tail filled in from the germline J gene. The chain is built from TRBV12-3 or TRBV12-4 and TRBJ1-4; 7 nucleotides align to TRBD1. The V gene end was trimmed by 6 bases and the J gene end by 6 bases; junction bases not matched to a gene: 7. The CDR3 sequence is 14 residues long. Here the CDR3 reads CASRSGTVDEKLFF. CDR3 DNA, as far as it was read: TGTGCCAGCAGATCAGGGACAGTCGATGAAAAA.

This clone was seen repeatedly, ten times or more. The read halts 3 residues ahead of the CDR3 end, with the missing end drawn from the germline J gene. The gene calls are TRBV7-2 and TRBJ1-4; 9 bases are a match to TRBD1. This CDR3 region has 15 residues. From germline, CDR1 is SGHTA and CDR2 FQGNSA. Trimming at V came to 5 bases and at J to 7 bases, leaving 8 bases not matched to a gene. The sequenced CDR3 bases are TGTGCCAGCAGCCCCGGACAGGGGTTGGGTGAAAAA. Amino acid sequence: CASSPGQGLGEK. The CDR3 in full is CASSPGQGLGEKLFF.

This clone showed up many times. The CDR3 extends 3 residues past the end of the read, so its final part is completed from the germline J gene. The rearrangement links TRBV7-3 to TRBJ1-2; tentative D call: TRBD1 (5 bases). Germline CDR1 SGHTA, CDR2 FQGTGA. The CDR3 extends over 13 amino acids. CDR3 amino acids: CASSVTVTDTYTF. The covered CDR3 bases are TGTGCCAGCAGCGTGACAGTCACAGATACG.

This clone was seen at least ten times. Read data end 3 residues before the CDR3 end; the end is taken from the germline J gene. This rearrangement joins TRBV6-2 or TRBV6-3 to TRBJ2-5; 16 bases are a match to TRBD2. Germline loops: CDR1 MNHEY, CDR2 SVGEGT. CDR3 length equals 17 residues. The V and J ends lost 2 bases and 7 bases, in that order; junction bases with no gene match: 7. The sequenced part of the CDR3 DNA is TGTGCCAGCAGTTACGGGACTAGCGGGGGGGGCAAGAGGACC. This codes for CASSYGTSGGGKRT. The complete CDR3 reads CASSYGTSGGGKRTQYF.

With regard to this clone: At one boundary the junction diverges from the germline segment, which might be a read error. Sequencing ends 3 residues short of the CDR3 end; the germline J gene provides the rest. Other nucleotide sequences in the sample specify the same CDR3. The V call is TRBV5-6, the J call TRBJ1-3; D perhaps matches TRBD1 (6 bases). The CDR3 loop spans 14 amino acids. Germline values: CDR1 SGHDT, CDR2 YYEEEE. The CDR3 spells CASTRLRGRNTIYF. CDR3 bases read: TGTGCCAGCACCCGCCTCAGGGGACGGAACACA.

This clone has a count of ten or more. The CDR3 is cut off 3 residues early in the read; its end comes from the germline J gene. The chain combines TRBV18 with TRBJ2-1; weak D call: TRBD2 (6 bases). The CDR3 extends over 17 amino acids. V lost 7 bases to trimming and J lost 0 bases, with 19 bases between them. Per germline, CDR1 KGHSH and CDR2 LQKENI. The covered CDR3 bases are TGTGCCAGCTTACCTGTCCAGGTGCGGGGCTCCTACAATGAG. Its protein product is CASLPVQVRGSYNE. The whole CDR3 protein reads CASLPVQVRGSYNEQFF.

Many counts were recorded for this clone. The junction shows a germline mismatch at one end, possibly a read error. The covered CDR3 bases are TGTGCTAGCAGCTTGTCGTTCAACACCGGGGAG. Translation: CASSLSFNTGE. The complete CDR3 sequence is CASSLSFNTGELFF. The chain carries TRBV7-7 and TRBJ2-2, with no clear D. The read ends 3 residues early relative to the CDR3; the germline J gene fills the gap. The germline CDR1 and CDR2 sequences are SSHAT and FNYEAQ (reference sequence). The CDR3 totals 14 residues.

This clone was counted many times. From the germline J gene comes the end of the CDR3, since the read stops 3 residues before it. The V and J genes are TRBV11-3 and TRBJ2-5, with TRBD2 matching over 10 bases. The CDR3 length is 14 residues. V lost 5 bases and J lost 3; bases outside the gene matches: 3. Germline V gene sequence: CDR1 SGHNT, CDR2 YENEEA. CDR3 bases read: TGTGCCAGCAGCCCAGGACTAGCGGAAGAGACC. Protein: CASSPGLAEET. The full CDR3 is CASSPGLAEETQYF.

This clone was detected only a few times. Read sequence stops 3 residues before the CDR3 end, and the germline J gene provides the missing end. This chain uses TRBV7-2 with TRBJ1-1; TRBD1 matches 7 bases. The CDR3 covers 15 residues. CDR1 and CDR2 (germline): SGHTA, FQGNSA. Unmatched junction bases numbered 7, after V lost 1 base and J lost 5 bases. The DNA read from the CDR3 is TGTGCCAGCAGCTTAGGGGGGCAGGGGGGAACTGAA. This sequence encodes CASSLGGQGGTE. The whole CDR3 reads CASSLGGQGGTEAFF.

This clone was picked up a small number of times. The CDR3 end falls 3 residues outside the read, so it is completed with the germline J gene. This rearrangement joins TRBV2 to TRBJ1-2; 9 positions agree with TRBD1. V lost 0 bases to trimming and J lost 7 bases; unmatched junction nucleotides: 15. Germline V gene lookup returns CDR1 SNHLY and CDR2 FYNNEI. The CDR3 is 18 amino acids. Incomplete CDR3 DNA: TGTGCCAGCAGTGAAGCGGGGACAGGGACCCGCCGCTCGGGTGGC. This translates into CASSEAGTGTRRSGG. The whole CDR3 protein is CASSEAGTGTRRSGGYTF.

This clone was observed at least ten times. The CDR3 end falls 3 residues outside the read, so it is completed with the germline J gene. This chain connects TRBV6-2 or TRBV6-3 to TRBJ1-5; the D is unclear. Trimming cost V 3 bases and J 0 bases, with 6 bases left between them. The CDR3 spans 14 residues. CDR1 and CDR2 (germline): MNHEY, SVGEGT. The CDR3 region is CASSYLFSNQPQHF. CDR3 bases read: TGTGCCAGCAGTTATCTCTTTAGCAATCAGCCC.

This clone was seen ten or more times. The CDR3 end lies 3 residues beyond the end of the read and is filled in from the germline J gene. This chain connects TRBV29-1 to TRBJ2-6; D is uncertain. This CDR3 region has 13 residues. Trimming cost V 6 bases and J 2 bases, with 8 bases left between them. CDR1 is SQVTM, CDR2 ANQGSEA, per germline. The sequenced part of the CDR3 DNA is TGCAGCGTCAGATCCACTGGGGCCAACGTC. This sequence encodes CSVRSTGANV. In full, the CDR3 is CSVRSTGANVLTF.

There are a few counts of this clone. The sequenced part of the CDR3 DNA is TGTGCCTGGAGTGTAAGGTTCGAGGCCCGGACAGGATCCTACAATGAC. Its translation: CAWSVRFEARTGSYND. In full, the CDR3 reads CAWSVRFEARTGSYNDYTF. This sequence joins TRBV30 and TRBJ1-2; 7 bases line up with TRBD1. The read is 3 residues too short to cover the CDR3 end, so that end is filled in from the germline J gene. The germline CDR1 and CDR2 sequences are GTSNPN and SVGIG (reference sequence). The CDR3 extends over 19 amino acids.

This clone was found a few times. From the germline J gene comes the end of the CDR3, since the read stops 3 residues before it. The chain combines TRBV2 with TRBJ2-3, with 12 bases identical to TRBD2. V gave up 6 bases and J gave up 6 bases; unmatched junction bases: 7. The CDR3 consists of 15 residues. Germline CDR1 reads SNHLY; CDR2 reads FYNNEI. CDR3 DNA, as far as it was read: TGTGCCAGCAGGCCTCCTAGCGGGGGGGCGGATACG. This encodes CASRPPSGGADT. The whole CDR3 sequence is CASRPPSGGADTQYF.

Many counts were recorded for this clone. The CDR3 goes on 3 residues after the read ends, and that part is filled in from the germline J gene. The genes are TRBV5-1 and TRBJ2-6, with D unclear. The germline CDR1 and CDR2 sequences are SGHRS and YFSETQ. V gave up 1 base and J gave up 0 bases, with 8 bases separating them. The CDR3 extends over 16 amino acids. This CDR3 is CASSLSMRSGANVLTF. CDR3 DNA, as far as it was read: TGCGCCAGCAGCTTGTCGATGCGCTCTGGGGCCAACGTC.

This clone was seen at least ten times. CDR3 DNA, as far as it was read: TGTGCCTGGAATGGGGGGACGAGGAATTCACCC. Translating gives CAWNGGTRNSP. The full CDR3 protein is CAWNGGTRNSPLHF. J is TRBJ1-6 and V is TRBV30, with D perhaps matching TRBD1 (5 bases). The read terminates 3 residues ahead of where the CDR3 ends, so the germline J gene completes it. Germline V CDR1 and CDR2: GTSNPN, SVGIG (reference sequence). CDR3 length: 14 residues. V shed 4 bases and J shed 7 bases, with 14 bases lying between them.

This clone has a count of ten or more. The CDR3: CASSLAYREEANYGYTF. CDR3 DNA, as far as it was read: TGCGCCAGCAGCTTGGCCTACAGGGAGGAGGCGAACTATGGC. The chain recombines TRBV5-1 with TRBJ1-2; TRBD1 might be the D (6 bases). The sequence runs out 3 residues before the end of the CDR3; the remainder is reconstructed from the germline J gene. Per germline, CDR1 SGHRS and CDR2 YFSETQ. The CDR3 extends over 17 amino acids. Trimming stripped 0 bases from V and 2 bases from J, with 17 bases between.

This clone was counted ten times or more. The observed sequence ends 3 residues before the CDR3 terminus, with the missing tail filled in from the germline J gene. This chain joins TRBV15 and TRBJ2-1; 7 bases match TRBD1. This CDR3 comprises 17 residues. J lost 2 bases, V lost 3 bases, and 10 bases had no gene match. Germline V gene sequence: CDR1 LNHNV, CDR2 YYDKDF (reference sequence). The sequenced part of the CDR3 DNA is TGTGCCACCAGCAGCCTAACTACAGGGGAGCCCTACAATGAG. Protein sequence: CATSSLTTGEPYNE. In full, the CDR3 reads CATSSLTTGEPYNEQFF.

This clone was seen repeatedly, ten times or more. Here the CDR3 reads CASSQSTSLTGFPVNTQYF. The covered CDR3 bases are TGCGCCAGCAGTCAAAGTACCAGCCTGACAGGGTTCCCAGTCAATACG. This rearrangement joins TRBV23-1 to TRBJ2-3; TRBD1 matches at 7 bases. The DNA ends 3 residues before the CDR3 does, and the rest of the CDR3 is filled in from the germline J gene. TRBV23-1 qualifies as an ORF whose function is uncertain. This CDR3 comprises 19 residues. V was pared by 2 bases and J by 7 bases, with 21 bases of the junction left unmatched.

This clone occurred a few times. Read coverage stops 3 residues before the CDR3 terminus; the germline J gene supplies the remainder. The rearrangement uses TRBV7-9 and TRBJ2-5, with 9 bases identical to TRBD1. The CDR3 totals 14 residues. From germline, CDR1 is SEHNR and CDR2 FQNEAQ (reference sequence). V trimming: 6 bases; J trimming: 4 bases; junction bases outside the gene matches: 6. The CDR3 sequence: CASSPRDRAETQYF. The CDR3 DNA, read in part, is TGTGCCAGCAGTCCCCGGGACAGGGCAGAGACC.